This record looks at one TCR beta chain sequence and its context. Its antigen is not known. TCRdb keeps only in-frame clones here, not all; method: immunoSEQ multiplex PCR. The sample yields tens of thousands of clones, about 85% seen once. The sample comes from a study of T cells in localized non-small cell lung cancer. Findings of the study overall: Uninvolved neighboring lung showed the greatest T cell clonality, exceeding tumor.

The origin of this receptor is a man aged 40 to 75 with stage II lung adenocarcinoma. The sample in question was PBMCs, obtained before any cancer treatment.

In DNA form, the CDR3 reads TGTGCCAGCAGCTTTACAGGGTCTTATCAGCCCCAGCATTTT. Protein product: CASSFTGSYQPQHF. The chain carries TRBV5-6 and TRBJ1-5, with D perhaps matching TRBD1 (6 bases). The CDR3 totals 14 residues. Germline V gene lookup returns CDR1 SGHDT and CDR2 YYEEEE. Trimming removed 2 bases at V and 5 bases at J, with 11 bases between.